What follows are 14 T cell receptor beta chains derived from one specimen sequenced in a study of blood T cell repertoires in COVID-19. TCRdb's copy holds only in-frame clones and misses some; the assay was immunoSEQ multiplex PCR. The sample carries approximately 160,000 clones, 90% recorded once. Sequences were obtained from peripheral blood. Receptors originate from a man aged 60 to 69 with active or convalescent COVID-19.

V is TRBV28 and J is TRBJ2-1; 9 positions agree with TRBD2. From germline, CDR1 is MDHEN and CDR2 SYDVKM. This CDR3 is built from 16 residues. Losses at the gene ends were 6 bases for V and 0 bases for J; bases not matched to a gene: 6. CDR3: CASRASGVSSYNEQFF. CDR3 coding DNA: TGTGCCAGCAGGGCTAGCGGGGTTAGCTCCTACAATGAGCAGTTCTTC.

The chain couples TRBV7-2 to TRBJ2-3; 11 bases are shared with TRBD2. The CDR3 length is 16 residues. V lost 5 bases to trimming and J lost 7 bases; unmatched junction nucleotides: 11. Germline V lookup: CDR1 SGHTA, CDR2 FQGNSA. CDR3 DNA: TGTGCCAGCAGCCTCCAACTAGCGGGAGCGGTTTATACGCAGTATTTT. The encoded protein is CASSLQLAGAVYTQYF.

A few counts support this clone. This rearrangement joins TRBV6-5 to TRBJ1-6, with D unresolved. The CDR3 has 14 residues. Per the germline V gene, CDR1 is MNHEY and CDR2 is SVGAGI. Trimming removed 6 bases at V and 8 bases at J, with 14 bases between. This CDR3 reads CASSEGGFDSPLHF. DNA of the CDR3: TGTGCCAGCAGCGAGGGAGGGTTCGATTCACCCCTCCACTTT.

V and J are TRBV25-1 and TRBJ2-2; the match to TRBD1 covers 7 bases. Germline V gives CDR1 MGHDK, CDR2 SYGVNS. The CDR3 loop spans 17 amino acids. V lost 2 bases, J lost 1 base, and 7 bases stayed unmatched. The CDR3 reads CASSEIRDSLNTGELFF. The CDR3 DNA is TGTGCCAGCAGTGAAATACGGGACAGTCTGAACACCGGGGAGCTGTTTTTT.

This chain uses TRBV5-4 with TRBJ1-2; 10 bases are a match to TRBD1. The CDR3 is 14 residues long. Trimming took 3 bases from V and 8 from J; bases not matched to a gene: 7. In germline, CDR1 is SGHNT, CDR2 YYREEE (reference sequence). This CDR3 is CASSSKGQGRGYTF. The CDR3 nucleotides are TGTGCCAGCAGCTCTAAGGGACAGGGGCGAGGCTACACCTTC.

V and J are TRBV19 and TRBJ2-1; 11 positions agree with TRBD2. The CDR3 is 21 amino acids. Germline V lookup: CDR1 LNHDA, CDR2 SQIVND (reference sequence). V lost 1 base and J lost 0; bases outside the gene matches: 14. The DNA for the CDR3 is TGTGCCAGTAGTATAGTTAGGGCTAGCGGGGGGTTCCCGAGCTCCTACAATGAGCAGTTCTTC. This gives the protein CASSIVRASGGFPSSYNEQFF.

This rearrangement joins TRBV18 to TRBJ1-5, with a possible D match to TRBD1 (6 bases). The CDR3 consists of 18 residues. V gave up 5 bases and J gave up 4 bases, with 24 bases separating them. Germline assignment: CDR1 KGHSH and CDR2 LQKENI. CDR3: CASSGTPGFGLVNQPQHF. Here the CDR3 DNA reads TGTGCCAGCTCAGGGACACCCGGATTTGGTTTAGTTAATCAGCCCCAGCATTTT.

This chain uses TRBV7-9 with TRBJ1-1, with D maybe TRBD1 (6 bases). The length of the CDR3 is 14 residues. Trimming took 5 bases from V and 5 from J, leaving 15 bases between them. Germline values: CDR1 SEHNR, CDR2 FQNEAQ (reference sequence). As DNA, the CDR3 is TGTGCCAGCAGCGAACAGGGTCGATGGACTGAAGCTTTCTTT. Protein sequence: CASSEQGRWTEAFF.

The V gene is TRBV5-1, the J gene TRBJ2-1; TRBD1 agrees at 9 bases. This CDR3 contains 15 residues. Looked up from germline, CDR1 is SGHRS and CDR2 is YFSETQ. Trimming removed 4 bases from V and 3 bases from J; junction bases left unmatched: 5. The CDR3 nucleotides read TGCGCCAGCAGCAGGGGACAGGGCAGCTACAATGAGCAGTTCTTC. This encodes CASSRGQGSYNEQFF.

The genes are TRBV5-1 and TRBJ2-1; 9 bases are a match to TRBD2. The V gene end was trimmed by 0 bases and the J gene end by 7 bases; junction bases not matched to a gene: 11. This CDR3 region has 17 residues. Germline assignment: CDR1 SGHRS and CDR2 YFSETQ. DNA for the CDR3: TGCGCCAGCAGCTTGGATACCGGGACTAGCAACCGGAATGAGCAGTTCTTC. Translation gives CASSLDTGTSNRNEQFF.

Turning to this clone: Other nucleotide sequences in the sample specify the same CDR3. This sequence joins TRBV6-1 and TRBJ2-7; unclear D gene. The CDR3 extends over 11 amino acids. V lost 2 bases and J lost 4, with 3 bases in between. From germline, CDR1 is MNHNS and CDR2 SASEGT. CDR3 DNA: TGTGCCAGCAGTGAACCTTACGAGCAGTACTTC. This codes for CASSEPYEQYF.

A few counts support this clone. The rearrangement joins TRBV20-1 to TRBJ2-2; D is unresolved. V was cut by 3 bases and J by 4 bases, with 9 bases left in between. Germline values: CDR1 DFQATT, CDR2 SNEGSKA (reference sequence). CDR3 length: 13 residues. CDR3 region: CSASSSSTGELFF. DNA for the CDR3: TGCAGTGCTAGTAGTAGTAGCACCGGGGAGCTGTTTTTT.

The chain has TRBV6-6 and TRBJ1-3, with TRBD1 matching 7 bases. The V gene's germline CDR1 is MNHNY and CDR2 SVGAGI (reference sequence). J was trimmed by 0 bases and V by 3 bases; bases with no gene match: 5. There are 16 residues in the CDR3. In nucleotides, the CDR3 is TGTGCCAGCAGTTATGGACAGGCGAGCTCTGGAAACACCATATATTTT. It specifies CASSYGQASSGNTIYF.

The V and J genes are TRBV27 and TRBJ1-5, with D possibly being TRBD1 (6 bases). Germline CDR1 reads MNHEY; CDR2 reads SMNVEV (reference sequence). CDR3 length equals 15 residues. Trimming left V 3 bases short and J 5 bases short, with 14 bases between. Here the CDR3 DNA reads TGTGCCAGCAGTTTTGGGGGGGGCTCAGATCAGCCCCAGCATTTT. Translated, it gives CASSFGGGSDQPQHF.